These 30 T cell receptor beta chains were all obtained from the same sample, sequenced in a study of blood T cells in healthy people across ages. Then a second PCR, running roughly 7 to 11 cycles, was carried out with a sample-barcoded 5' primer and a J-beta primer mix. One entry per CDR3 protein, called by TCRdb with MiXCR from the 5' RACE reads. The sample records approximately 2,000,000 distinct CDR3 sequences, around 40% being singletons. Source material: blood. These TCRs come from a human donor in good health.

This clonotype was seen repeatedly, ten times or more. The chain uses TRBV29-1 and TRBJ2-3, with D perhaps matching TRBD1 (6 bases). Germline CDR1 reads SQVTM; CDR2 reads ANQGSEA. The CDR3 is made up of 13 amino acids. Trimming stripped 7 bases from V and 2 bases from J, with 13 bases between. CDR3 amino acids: CSAKGHATDTQYF. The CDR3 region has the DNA TGCAGCGCAAAGGGACACGCCACAGATACGCAGTATTTT.

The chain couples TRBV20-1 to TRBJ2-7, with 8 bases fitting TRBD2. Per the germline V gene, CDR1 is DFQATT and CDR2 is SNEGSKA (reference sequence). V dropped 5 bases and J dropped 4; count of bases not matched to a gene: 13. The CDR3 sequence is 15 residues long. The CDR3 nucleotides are TGCAGTGCTTCCTTGGGGCGGGAGGAAGAATACGAGCAGTACTTC. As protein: CSASLGREEEYEQYF.

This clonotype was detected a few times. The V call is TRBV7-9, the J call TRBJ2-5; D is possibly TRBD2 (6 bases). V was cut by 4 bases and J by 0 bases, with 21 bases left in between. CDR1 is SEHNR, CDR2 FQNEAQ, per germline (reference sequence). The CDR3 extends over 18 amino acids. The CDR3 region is CASSYRDSGILYQETQYF. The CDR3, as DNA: TGTGCCAGCAGCTACCGGGACTCCGGGATATTGTACCAAGAGACCCAGTACTTC.

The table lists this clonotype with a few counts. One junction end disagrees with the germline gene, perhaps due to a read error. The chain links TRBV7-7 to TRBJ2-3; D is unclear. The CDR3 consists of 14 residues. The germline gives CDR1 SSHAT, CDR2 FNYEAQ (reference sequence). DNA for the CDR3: TGTGCTAGCAGCTTAGCTTTTAATGGAGATACGCAGTATTTT. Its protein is CASSLAFNGDTQYF. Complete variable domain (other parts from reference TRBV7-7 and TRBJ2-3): GAGVSQSPRYKVTKRGQDVTLRCDPISSHATLYWYQQALGQGPEFLTYFNYEAQPDKSGLPSDRFSAERPEGSISTLTIQRTEQRDSAMYRCASSLAFNGDTQYFGPGTRLTVL.

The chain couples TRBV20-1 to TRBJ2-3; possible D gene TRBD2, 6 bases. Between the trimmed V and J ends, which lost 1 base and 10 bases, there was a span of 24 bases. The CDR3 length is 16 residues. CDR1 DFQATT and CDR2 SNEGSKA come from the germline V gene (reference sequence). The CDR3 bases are TGCAGTGCTAGAGTGCTCGGGAGCACCGATATACGCTCGCAGTATTTT. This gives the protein CSARVLGSTDIRSQYF.

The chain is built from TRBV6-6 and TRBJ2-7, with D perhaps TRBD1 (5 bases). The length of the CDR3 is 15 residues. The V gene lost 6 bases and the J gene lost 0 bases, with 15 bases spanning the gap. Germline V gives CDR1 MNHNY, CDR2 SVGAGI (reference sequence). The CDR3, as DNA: TGTGCCAGCAGGCCGCAGGGCTCCAGCTCCTACGAGCAGTACTTC. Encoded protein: CASRPQGSSSYEQYF.

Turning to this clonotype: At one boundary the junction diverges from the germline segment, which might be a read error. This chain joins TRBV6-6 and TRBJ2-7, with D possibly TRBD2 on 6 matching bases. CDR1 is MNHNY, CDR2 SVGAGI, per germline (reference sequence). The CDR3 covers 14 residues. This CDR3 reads CTSMGPGVSYEQYF. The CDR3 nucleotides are TGTACCAGCATGGGCCCGGGGGTCTCCTACGAGCAGTACTTC.

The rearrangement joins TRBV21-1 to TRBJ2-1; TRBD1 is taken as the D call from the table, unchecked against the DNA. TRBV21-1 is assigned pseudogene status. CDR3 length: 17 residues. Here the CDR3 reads CASSKELGGPFYNEQFF. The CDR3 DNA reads TGTGCCAGCAGCAAAGAGTTAGGGGGCCCCTTTTACAATGAGCAGTTCTTC.

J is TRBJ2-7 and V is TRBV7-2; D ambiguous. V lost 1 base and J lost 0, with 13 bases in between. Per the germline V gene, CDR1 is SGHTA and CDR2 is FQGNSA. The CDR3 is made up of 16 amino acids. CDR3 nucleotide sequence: TGTGCCAGCAGCTTAGAGGGCTTTCGGACCTCCTACGAGCAGTACTTC. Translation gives CASSLEGFRTSYEQYF. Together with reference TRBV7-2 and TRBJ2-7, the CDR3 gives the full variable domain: GAGVSQSPSNKVTEKGKDVELRCDPISGHTALYWYRQSLGQGLEFLIYFQGNSAPDKSGLPSDRFSAERTGGSVSTLTIQRTQQEDSAVYLCASSLEGFRTSYEQYFGPGTRLTVT.

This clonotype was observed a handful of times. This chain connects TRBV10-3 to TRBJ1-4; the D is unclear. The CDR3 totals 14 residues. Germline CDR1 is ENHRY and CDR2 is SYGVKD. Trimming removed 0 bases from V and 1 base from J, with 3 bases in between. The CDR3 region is CAISESGTNEKLFF. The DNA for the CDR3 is TGTGCCATCAGTGAGTCAGGAACTAATGAAAAACTGTTTTTT.

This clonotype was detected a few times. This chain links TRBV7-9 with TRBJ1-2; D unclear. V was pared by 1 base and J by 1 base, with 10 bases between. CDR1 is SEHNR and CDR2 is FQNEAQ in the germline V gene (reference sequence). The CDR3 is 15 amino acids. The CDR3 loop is CASSLVGSVNYGYTF. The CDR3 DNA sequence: TGTGCCAGCAGCTTAGTGGGGAGCGTTAACTATGGCTACACCTTC. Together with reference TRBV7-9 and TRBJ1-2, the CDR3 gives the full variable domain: DTGVSQNPRHKITKRGQNVTFRCDPISEHNRLYWYRQTLGQGPEFLTYFQNEAQLEKSRLLSDRFSAERPKGSFSTLEIQRTEQGDSAMYLCASSLVGSVNYGYTFGSGTRLTVV.

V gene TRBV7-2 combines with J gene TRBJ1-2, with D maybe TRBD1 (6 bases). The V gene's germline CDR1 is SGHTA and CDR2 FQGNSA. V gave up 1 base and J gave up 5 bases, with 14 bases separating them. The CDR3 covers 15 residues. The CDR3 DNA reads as TGTGCCAGCAGCTTAGGACAGGCCCCTCTTTATGGCTACACCTTC. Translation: CASSLGQAPLYGYTF.

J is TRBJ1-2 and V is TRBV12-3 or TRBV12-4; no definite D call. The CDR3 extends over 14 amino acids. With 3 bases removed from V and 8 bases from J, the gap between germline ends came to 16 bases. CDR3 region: CASSFGRKLLGYTF. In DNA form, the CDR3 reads TGTGCCAGCAGTTTTGGGAGAAAACTTTTGGGCTACACCTTC.

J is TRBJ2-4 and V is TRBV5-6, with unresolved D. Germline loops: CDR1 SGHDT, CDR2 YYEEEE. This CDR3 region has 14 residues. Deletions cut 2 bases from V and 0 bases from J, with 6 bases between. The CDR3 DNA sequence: TGTGCCAGCAGCTTCTTGTTAGCCAAAAACATTCAGTACTTC. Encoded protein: CASSFLLAKNIQYF.

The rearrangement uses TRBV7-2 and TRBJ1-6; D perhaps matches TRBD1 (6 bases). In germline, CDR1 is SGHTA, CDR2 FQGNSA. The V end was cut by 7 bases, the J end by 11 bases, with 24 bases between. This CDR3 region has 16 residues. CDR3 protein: CASKNSGTRQNPPLHF. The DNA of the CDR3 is TGTGCCAGCAAGAACTCCGGGACACGGCAGAATCCACCCCTCCACTTT.

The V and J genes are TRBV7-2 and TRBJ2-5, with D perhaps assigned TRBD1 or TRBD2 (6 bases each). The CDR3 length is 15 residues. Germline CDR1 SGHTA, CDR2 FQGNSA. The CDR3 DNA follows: TGTGGCAGTAGCTTCTCCGGCGGAGGGGGAGAGACCCAGTACTTC. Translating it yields CGSSFSGGGGETQYF.

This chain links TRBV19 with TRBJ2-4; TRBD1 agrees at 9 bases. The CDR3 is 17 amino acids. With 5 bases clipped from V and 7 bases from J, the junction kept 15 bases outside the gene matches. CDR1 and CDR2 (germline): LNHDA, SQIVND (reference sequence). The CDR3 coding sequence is TGTGCCAGTAGTCCCGGGACAGGGATTGGAGGAGGCAACATTCAGTACTTC. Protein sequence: CASSPGTGIGGGNIQYF.

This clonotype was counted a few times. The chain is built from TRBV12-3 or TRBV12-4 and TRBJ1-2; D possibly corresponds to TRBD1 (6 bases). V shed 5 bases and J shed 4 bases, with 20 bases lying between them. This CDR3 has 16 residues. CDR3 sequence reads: CASSRRQAQRRYGYTF. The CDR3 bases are TGTGCCAGCAGTAGGAGACAGGCCCAGCGGCGCTATGGCTACACCTTC.

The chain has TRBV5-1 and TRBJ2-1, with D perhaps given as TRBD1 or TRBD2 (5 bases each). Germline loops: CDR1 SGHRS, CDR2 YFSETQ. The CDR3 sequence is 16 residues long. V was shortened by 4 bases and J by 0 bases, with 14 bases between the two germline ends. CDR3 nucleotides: TGCGCCAGCAGCACCTCTCCGAGGGGCTCCTACAATGAGCAGTTCTTC. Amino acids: CASSTSPRGSYNEQFF.

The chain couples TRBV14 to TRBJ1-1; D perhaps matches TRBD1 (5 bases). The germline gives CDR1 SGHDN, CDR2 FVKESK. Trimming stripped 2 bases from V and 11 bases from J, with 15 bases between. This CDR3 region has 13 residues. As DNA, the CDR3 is TGTGCCAGCAGCCAACTGTGGGGGTCTTTGGCTTTCTTT. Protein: CASSQLWGSLAFF.

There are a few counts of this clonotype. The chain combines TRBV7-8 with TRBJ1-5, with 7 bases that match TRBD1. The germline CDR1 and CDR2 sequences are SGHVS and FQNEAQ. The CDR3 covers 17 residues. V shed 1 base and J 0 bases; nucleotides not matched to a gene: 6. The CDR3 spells CASSLVYRGYSNQPQHF. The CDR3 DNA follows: TGTGCCAGCAGCTTAGTATACAGGGGCTATAGCAATCAGCCCCAGCATTTT.

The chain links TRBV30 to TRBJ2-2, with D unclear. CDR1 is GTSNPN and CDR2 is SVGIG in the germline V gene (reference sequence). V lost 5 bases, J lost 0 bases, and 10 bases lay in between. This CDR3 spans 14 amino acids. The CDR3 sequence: CAWAPSANTGELFF. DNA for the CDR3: TGTGCCTGGGCCCCCTCCGCGAACACCGGGGAGCTGTTTTTT.

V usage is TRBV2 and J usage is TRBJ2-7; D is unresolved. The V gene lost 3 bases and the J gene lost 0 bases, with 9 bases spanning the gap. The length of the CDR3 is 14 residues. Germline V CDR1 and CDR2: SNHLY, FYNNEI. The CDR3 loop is CASSDWTNSYEQYF. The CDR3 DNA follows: TGTGCCAGCAGTGACTGGACGAACTCCTACGAGCAGTACTTC.

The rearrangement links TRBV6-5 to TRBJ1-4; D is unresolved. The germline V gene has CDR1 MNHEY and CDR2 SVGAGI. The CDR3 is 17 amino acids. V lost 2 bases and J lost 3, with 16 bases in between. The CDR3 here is CASSYHGGRQANEKLFF. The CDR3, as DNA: TGTGCCAGCAGTTACCACGGAGGGAGGCAAGCTAATGAAAAACTGTTTTTT.

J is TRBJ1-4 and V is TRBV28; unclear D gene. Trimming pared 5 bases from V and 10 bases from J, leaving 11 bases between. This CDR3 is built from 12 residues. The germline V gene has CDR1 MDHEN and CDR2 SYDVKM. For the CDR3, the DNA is TGTGCCAGCAGTCCTACGGAGGGAAAACTGTTTTTT. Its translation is CASSPTEGKLFF.

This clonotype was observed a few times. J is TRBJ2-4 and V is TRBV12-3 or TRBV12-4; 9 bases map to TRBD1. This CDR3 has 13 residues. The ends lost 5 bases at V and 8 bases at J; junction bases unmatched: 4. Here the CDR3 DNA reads TGTGCCAGCAGTCGGGACAGGGTGTACATTCAGTACTTC. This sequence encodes CASSRDRVYIQYF.

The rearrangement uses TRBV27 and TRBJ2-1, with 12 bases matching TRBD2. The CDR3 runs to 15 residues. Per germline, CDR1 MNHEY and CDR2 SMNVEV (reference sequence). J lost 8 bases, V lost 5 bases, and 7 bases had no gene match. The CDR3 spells CASSVLAGGRDEQFF. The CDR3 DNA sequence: TGTGCCAGCAGTGTGCTAGCGGGGGGGCGGGATGAGCAGTTCTTC.

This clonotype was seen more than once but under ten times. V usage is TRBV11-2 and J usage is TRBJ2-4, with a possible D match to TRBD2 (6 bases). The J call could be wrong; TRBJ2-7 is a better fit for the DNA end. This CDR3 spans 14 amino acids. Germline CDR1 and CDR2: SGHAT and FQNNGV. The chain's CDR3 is CASSLVLWGGEQYF. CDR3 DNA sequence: TGTGCCAGCAGCTTAGTGTTGTGGGGAGGCGAGCAGTACTTC.

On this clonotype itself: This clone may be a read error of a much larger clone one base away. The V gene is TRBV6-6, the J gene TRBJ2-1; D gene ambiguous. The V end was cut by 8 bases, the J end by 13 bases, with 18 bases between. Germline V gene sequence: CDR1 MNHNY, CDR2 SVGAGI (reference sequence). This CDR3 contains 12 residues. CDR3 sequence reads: CASSRLQETQFF. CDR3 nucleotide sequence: TGTGCCAGCTCCAGGCTACAAGAGACCCAGTTCTTC.

As DNA, the CDR3 is TGTGCCAGCAGTCCCCTCGGACAGGCTGAGACCCAGTACTTC. It is translated as CASSPLGQAETQYF. This rearrangement joins TRBV12-3 or TRBV12-4 to TRBJ2-5; 7 nucleotides line up with TRBD1. This CDR3 spans 14 amino acids. After removal of 5 bases from V and 5 bases from J, the junction contained 8 bases not matched to a gene.